The 10 T cell receptor beta chains below come from one sample, sequenced in a study of Ad26.COV2.S vaccination and SARS-CoV-2 variants. As for treatment: some 20 received Ad26.COV2.S at low or high dose, single or two shots; about 5 received placebo; per-sample allocation not given. Samples came from day 63 after the first vaccine or placebo injection. Measured with immunoSEQ multiplex PCR; TCRdb has only the in-frame clones, and not every one. The sample records over 400,000 clones, about 92% being singletons. The sequencing used peripheral blood, collected in a trial of Ad26.COV2.S vaccine versus placebo. The source of these receptors is a person between 18 and 65 years old who received the Ad26.COV2.S COVID-19 vaccine or a placebo.

The chain has TRBV9 and TRBJ2-1, with 7 bases lining up with TRBD1. Looked up from germline, CDR1 is SGDLS and CDR2 is YYNGEE. CDR3 length equals 16 residues. Germline trimming cut 3 bases from V and 0 bases from J; bases unmatched to any gene: 6. The CDR3 spells CASSEVGQSSYNEQFF. CDR3 nucleotides: TGTGCCAGCAGCGAAGTGGGACAGAGCTCCTACAATGAGCAGTTCTTC. Using reference TRBV9 and TRBJ2-1 for the parts outside the CDR3, the full variable domain is DSGVTQTPKHLITATGQRVTLRCSPRSGDLSVYWYQQSLDQGLQFLIQYYNGEERAKGNILERFSAQQFPDLHSELNLSSLELGDSALYFCASSEVGQSSYNEQFFGPGTRLTVL.

Written as DNA, the CDR3 is TGCGCCAGCAGCTCCGGACAGGGTGGCGATACGCAGTATTTT. Translated: CASSSGQGGDTQYF. The rearrangement uses TRBV5-1 and TRBJ2-3, with 8 bases lining up with TRBD1. The length of the CDR3 is 14 residues. Looked up from germline, CDR1 is SGHRS and CDR2 is YFSETQ. With 3 bases clipped from V and 6 bases from J, the junction kept 6 bases outside the gene matches.

The chain carries TRBV7-6 and TRBJ2-2; TRBD2 agrees at 9 bases. Germline V gene lookup returns CDR1 SGHVS and CDR2 FNYEAQ. CDR3 size: 16 residues. The junction had 6 bases not matched to a gene; V was cut back by 5 bases and J by 2 bases. The CDR3 sequence: CASSQRLAENTGELFF. CDR3 nucleotides: TGTGCCAGCAGCCAACGACTAGCGGAAAACACCGGGGAGCTGTTTTTT. The complete variable domain, with remaining parts taken from reference TRBV7-6 and TRBJ2-2, reads GAGVSQSPRYKVTKRGQDVALRCDPISGHVSLYWYRQALGQGPEFLTYFNYEAQQDKSGLPNDRFSAERPEGSISTLTIQRTEQRDSAMYRCASSQRLAENTGELFFGEGSRLTVL.

The rearrangement joins TRBV4-1 to TRBJ1-2; 7 positions match TRBD1. This CDR3 has 13 amino acids. From germline, CDR1 is MGHRA and CDR2 YSYEKL. Trimming removed 5 bases from V and 3 bases from J; junction bases left unmatched: 3. CDR3 bases: TGCGCCAGCAGCTTGGGACAGCACTATGGCTACACCTTC. It codes for CASSLGQHYGYTF.

This CDR3 reads CASSLQGGGELFF. The CDR3 DNA follows: TGTGCCAGCAGTTTACAGGGTGGCGGGGAGCTGTTTTTT. The chain links TRBV27 to TRBJ2-2; perhaps TRBD1 as D (5 bases). The CDR3 is 13 amino acids. Germline V lookup: CDR1 MNHEY, CDR2 SMNVEV (reference sequence). Trimming stripped 2 bases from V and 7 bases from J, with 8 bases between.

V and J are TRBV15 and TRBJ2-1; TRBD1 aligns across 8 bases. V shed 1 base, J shed 6 bases, and the junction held 8 bases outside the gene matches. The CDR3 is 16 residues long. Germline CDR1 and CDR2: LNHNV and YYDKDF (reference sequence). The CDR3 loop reads CATSRAGGLHPNEQFF. DNA of the CDR3: TGTGCCACCAGCAGAGCAGGGGGCCTTCACCCCAATGAGCAGTTCTTC.

The rearrangement links TRBV7-9 to TRBJ1-1; 7 bases are a match to TRBD1. Per germline, CDR1 SEHNR and CDR2 FQNEAQ (reference sequence). The CDR3 totals 16 residues. V lost 5 bases to trimming and J lost 1 base; unmatched junction nucleotides: 10. The chain's CDR3 is CASSPVPGGRNTEAFF. The CDR3 coding sequence is TGTGCCAGCAGCCCAGTCCCAGGGGGTCGGAACACTGAAGCTTTCTTT.

This chain uses TRBV2 with TRBJ2-3; tentative D call: TRBD2 (6 bases). Trimming shortened V by 7 bases and J by 4 bases, and 12 bases separated the two germline ends. The CDR3 loop spans 13 amino acids. Germline V gives CDR1 SNHLY, CDR2 FYNNEI. The DNA of the CDR3 is TGTGCCAGCACTAGCGAGGGTGCAGATACGCAGTATTTT. It yields the protein CASTSEGADTQYF.

V usage is TRBV2 and J usage is TRBJ1-2; a weak D match, TRBD1 (5 bases). CDR1 and CDR2 (germline): SNHLY, FYNNEI. The CDR3 is made up of 14 amino acids. Trimming removed 6 bases at V and 6 bases at J, with 17 bases between. The CDR3 sequence: CASRGWGSWDGYTF. Here the CDR3 DNA reads TGTGCCAGCAGGGGGTGGGGGTCGTGGGATGGCTACACCTTC. The full variable domain, with the rest looked up from reference TRBV2 and TRBJ1-2, is EPEVTQTPSHQVTQMGQEVILRCVPISNHLYFYWYRQILGQKVEFLVSFYNNEISEKSEIFDDQFSVERPDGSNFTLKIRSTKLEDSAMYFCASRGWGSWDGYTFGSGTRLTVV.

The chain recombines TRBV27 with TRBJ2-7, with D tentatively TRBD1 (6 bases). The CDR3 consists of 15 residues. V dropped 4 bases and J dropped 6 bases, with 19 bases sitting between them. Germline CDR1 and CDR2: MNHEY and SMNVEV (reference sequence). The CDR3 sequence is CASSSGLRGSSEQYF. The CDR3 DNA is TGTGCCAGCAGTTCCGGCCTCAGGGGTTCTAGCGAGCAGTACTTC.